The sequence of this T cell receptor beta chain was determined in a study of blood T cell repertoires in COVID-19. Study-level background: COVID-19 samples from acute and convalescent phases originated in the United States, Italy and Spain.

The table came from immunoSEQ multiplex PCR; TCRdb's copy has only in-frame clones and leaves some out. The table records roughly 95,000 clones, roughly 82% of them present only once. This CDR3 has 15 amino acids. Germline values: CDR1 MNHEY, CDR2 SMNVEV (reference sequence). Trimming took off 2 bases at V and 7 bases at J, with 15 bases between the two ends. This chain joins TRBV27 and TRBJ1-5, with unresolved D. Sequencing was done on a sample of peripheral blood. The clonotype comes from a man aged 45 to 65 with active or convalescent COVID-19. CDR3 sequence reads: CASSLGGRARQPQHF. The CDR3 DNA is TGTGCCAGCAGTTTAGGAGGTAGGGCACGGCAGCCCCAGCATTTT.